These 32 T cell receptor beta chains share one sample of origin, sequenced in a study of PD-L1 blockade in urothelial cancer. Some clones are missing from TCRdb's copy, which holds only in-frame ones; the method was immunoSEQ multiplex PCR. The profile shows more than 90,000 clones, around 86% of them singletons. Time point noted: pretreatment peripheral blood. The source material was PBMCs, sampled around atezolizumab (anti-PD-L1) treatment. These receptors all stem from a man aged 60 to 69 with urothelial cancer.

The chain joins TRBV30 to TRBJ1-3; 7 bases agree with TRBD1. The germline V gene encodes CDR1 GTSNPN and CDR2 SVGIG (reference sequence). J was trimmed by 4 bases and V by 0 bases; bases with no gene match: 9. The length of the CDR3 is 16 residues. The CDR3 region is CAWSVLATGYGNTIYF. CDR3 bases: TGTGCCTGGAGTGTACTCGCGACAGGGTACGGAAACACCATATATTTT.

The chain links TRBV11-3 to TRBJ2-7; 10 nucleotides line up with TRBD1. V was pared by 5 bases and J by 5 bases, with 6 bases of the junction left unmatched. Germline CDR1 reads SGHNT; CDR2 reads YENEEA. CDR3 size: 14 residues. CDR3 residues: CASSPDRGRNEQYF. CDR3 DNA: TGTGCCAGCAGCCCCGACAGGGGGCGGAACGAGCAGTACTTC.

The V call is TRBV28, the J call TRBJ2-1; TRBD2 matches at 9 bases. This CDR3 comprises 13 residues. In germline, CDR1 is MDHEN, CDR2 SYDVKM. V shed 5 bases and J 7 bases; nucleotides not matched to a gene: 3. In DNA form, the CDR3 reads TGTGCCAGCAGTAGCGGGAGGTTAAATGAGCAGTTCTTC. This translates into CASSSGRLNEQFF. The full variable domain, its missing parts supplied by reference TRBV28 and TRBJ2-1, is DVKVTQSSRYLVKRTGEKVFLECVQDMDHENMFWYRQDPGLGLRLIYFSYDVKMKEKGDIPEGYSVSREKKERFSLILESASTNQTSMYLCASSSGRLNEQFFGPGTRLTVL.

This clone was seen a single time. CDR3 sequence reads: CASSLLAGNTYEQYF. The CDR3 nucleotides read TGTGCCAGCAGCTTACTTGCGGGTAACACCTACGAGCAGTACTTC. The chain links TRBV7-2 to TRBJ2-7; a weak D match, TRBD2 (5 bases). V lost 2 bases to trimming and J lost 2 bases, with 13 bases between them. This CDR3 has 15 amino acids. In germline, CDR1 is SGHTA, CDR2 FQGNSA.

The gene calls are TRBV5-1 and TRBJ2-1, with D possibly being TRBD2 (5 bases). Trimming removed 4 bases from V and 7 bases from J, with 12 bases in between. The CDR3 covers 13 residues. In germline, CDR1 is SGHRS, CDR2 YFSETQ. The CDR3 sequence: CASSLRTGNEQFF. For the CDR3, the DNA is TGCGCCAGCAGCCTACGGACGGGAAATGAGCAGTTCTTC.

The chain uses TRBV11-2 and TRBJ1-1; 8 nucleotides match TRBD1. After removal of 1 base from V and 1 base from J, the junction contained 2 bases not matched to a gene. The CDR3 consists of 15 residues. The germline V gene encodes CDR1 SGHAT and CDR2 FQNNGV. In DNA, the CDR3 is TGTGCCAGCAGCTTAGTACAGGGGGAGAACACTGAAGCTTTCTTT. Amino acids: CASSLVQGENTEAFF.

The CDR3 here is CASSPGLAHIEQYF. The CDR3 region has the DNA TGTGCCAGCAGTCCAGGACTAGCGCATATCGAGCAGTACTTC. V usage is TRBV28 and J usage is TRBJ2-7, with TRBD2 matching 9 bases. Germline V gene sequence: CDR1 MDHEN, CDR2 SYDVKM. V was pared by 5 bases and J by 6 bases, with 8 bases of the junction left unmatched. There are 14 residues in the CDR3.

The V and J genes are TRBV5-8 and TRBJ1-5; no reliable D call. In germline, CDR1 is SGHTS, CDR2 YDEGEE. Trimming took 1 base from V and 2 from J, leaving 7 bases between them. The CDR3 contains 14 residues. The CDR3 nucleotides are TGTGCCAGCAGCTTGTTGGGCCGCAATCAGCCCCAGCATTTT. This encodes CASSLLGRNQPQHF.

In this sample, this clone turned up once. The chain couples TRBV4-2 to TRBJ2-7; D perhaps matches TRBD2 (6 bases). Germline CDR1 and CDR2: LGHNA and YNFKEQ. The CDR3 consists of 13 residues. Trimming left V 0 bases short and J 9 bases short, with 12 bases between. For the CDR3, the DNA is TGTGCCAGCAGCCAAGATCGGGAGAAACTGCAGTACTTC. Translation gives CASSQDREKLQYF.

The chain combines TRBV5-1 with TRBJ2-1; tentative D call: TRBD2 (5 bases). The CDR3 contains 14 residues. Germline V gene data show CDR1 as SGHRS and CDR2 as YFSETQ. Deletions cut 2 bases from V and 4 bases from J, with 10 bases between. The CDR3 sequence is CASSFGLDYNEQFF. CDR3 DNA sequence: TGCGCCAGCAGCTTTGGACTGGATTACAATGAGCAGTTCTTC.

This clone was seen only once. V is TRBV6-1 and J is TRBJ2-7, with TRBD1 matching 10 bases. With 4 bases clipped from V and 3 bases from J, the junction kept 3 bases outside the gene matches. The length of the CDR3 is 14 residues. Germline loops: CDR1 MNHNS, CDR2 SASEGT. For the CDR3, the DNA is TGTGCCAGCAGTGTGGGACAGGGGAACTACGAGCAGTACTTC. It encodes CASSVGQGNYEQYF.

V gene TRBV7-2 combines with J gene TRBJ1-2; 10 nucleotides match TRBD1. CDR3 length: 17 residues. The J segment lost 0 bases and the V segment lost 5 bases, leaving 9 bases of the junction unmatched. The germline CDR1 and CDR2 sequences are SGHTA and FQGNSA. The CDR3 nucleotides read TGTGCCAGCAGCCCCAGACAGGGGGCCCTTCCTAACTATGGCTACACCTTC. Its translation: CASSPRQGALPNYGYTF.

The chain couples TRBV6-5 to TRBJ2-7, with TRBD2 as a possible D gene (5 bases). V was cut by 2 bases and J by 2 bases, with 10 bases left in between. The CDR3 contains 14 residues. Germline CDR1 and CDR2: MNHEY and SVGAGI. The CDR3 sequence: CASSYREGTYEQYF. The CDR3 DNA reads as TGTGCCAGCAGTTACCGAGAGGGAACCTACGAGCAGTACTTC.

The rearrangement uses TRBV5-4 and TRBJ2-7, with 14 nucleotides matching TRBD2. Germline loops: CDR1 SGHNT, CDR2 YYREEE (reference sequence). The CDR3 is 17 residues long. With 3 bases clipped from V and 1 base from J, the junction kept 6 bases outside the gene matches. The CDR3 DNA reads TGTGCCAGCAGCTCCCTGACTAGCGGGAGGGCGTCCTACGAGCAGTACTTC. As protein: CASSSLTSGRASYEQYF.

The chain has TRBV7-2 and TRBJ1-3; D is unresolved. CDR3 length: 15 residues. V lost 0 bases and J 3 bases, leaving 9 bases between the germline ends. CDR1 is SGHTA, CDR2 FQGNSA, per germline. The CDR3 here is CASSLALWYGNTIYF. In DNA, the CDR3 is TGTGCCAGCAGCTTAGCACTTTGGTATGGAAACACCATATATTTT. Based on the CDR3 plus reference TRBV7-2 and TRBJ1-3, the full variable domain is GAGVSQSPSNKVTEKGKDVELRCDPISGHTALYWYRQSLGQGLEFLIYFQGNSAPDKSGLPSDRFSAERTGGSVSTLTIQRTQQEDSAVYLCASSLALWYGNTIYFGEGSWLTVV.

This chain uses TRBV2 with TRBJ2-3; D gene ambiguous. CDR3 length equals 16 residues. The V and J ends lost 6 bases and 0 bases respectively, with 16 bases between them. CDR1 SNHLY and CDR2 FYNNEI come from the germline V gene. The CDR3 DNA sequence: TGTGCCAGCAGCGCGATGACATCCCGGAGCACAGATACGCAGTATTTT. Amino acids: CASSAMTSRSTDTQYF.

The chain recombines TRBV27 with TRBJ1-6; D is unresolved. The CDR3 extends over 17 amino acids. With 6 bases removed from V and 2 bases from J, the gap between germline ends came to 17 bases. The V gene's germline CDR1 is MNHEY and CDR2 SMNVEV (reference sequence). CDR3 DNA sequence: TGTGCCAGCAGCTTGACACGCTCGGGAGCCTATAATTCACCCCTCCACTTT. Protein: CASSLTRSGAYNSPLHF.

The sample holds a few counts of this clone. The gene calls are TRBV27 and TRBJ1-2; D call uncertain. The germline V gene has CDR1 MNHEY and CDR2 SMNVEV (reference sequence). The CDR3 has 14 amino acids. V was trimmed by 7 bases and J by 2 bases, leaving 14 bases between them. The CDR3 is CASTSFTGNYGYTF. The CDR3 DNA reads as TGTGCCAGCACCTCCTTCACGGGGAACTATGGCTACACCTTC.

This chain uses TRBV10-1 with TRBJ2-7; 7 bases fit TRBD1. V lost 4 bases, J lost 3 bases, and 6 bases stayed unmatched. The CDR3 length is 14 residues. CDR1 is WNHNN, CDR2 SYGVQD, per germline (reference sequence). CDR3 region: CASSARQGHYEQYF. DNA of the CDR3: TGCGCCAGCAGTGCGCGACAGGGCCACTACGAGCAGTACTTC.

The V gene is TRBV11-2, the J gene TRBJ2-7; maybe TRBD2 (7 bases). The V gene's germline CDR1 is SGHAT and CDR2 FQNNGV. The CDR3 runs 14 residues. The V gene lost 7 bases and the J gene lost 7 bases, with 20 bases spanning the gap. CDR3 amino acids: CASNPSGGPREQYF. CDR3 in DNA: TGTGCCAGCAACCCCTCCGGGGGGCCTAGGGAGCAGTACTTC.

The chain is built from TRBV11-2 and TRBJ1-1; D gene unclear. Germline lookup yields CDR1 SGHAT and CDR2 FQNNGV. The CDR3 covers 14 residues. The V end lost 1 base, the J end lost 1 base, and 7 bases lay between the germline ends. The CDR3 nucleotides are TGTGCCAGCAGCTTAGTTGGCCCGAACACTGAAGCTTTCTTT. This sequence encodes CASSLVGPNTEAFF.

The chain is built from TRBV28 and TRBJ2-5; weak D call: TRBD1 (6 bases). With 2 bases removed from V and 5 bases from J, the gap between germline ends came to 18 bases. Germline V lookup: CDR1 MDHEN, CDR2 SYDVKM. The CDR3 is 16 amino acids. This CDR3 reads CASSLVVGRGVETQYF. The DNA for the CDR3 is TGTGCCAGCAGTTTAGTAGTCGGCAGGGGAGTGGAGACCCAGTACTTC.

The V gene is TRBV5-1, the J gene TRBJ1-1, with D tentatively TRBD1 (5 bases). Trimming took 5 bases from V and 1 from J, leaving 15 bases between them. The CDR3 sequence is 15 residues long. Germline-derived CDR1 and CDR2 are SGHRS and YFSETQ. The CDR3 DNA sequence: TGCGCCAGCAGTTACTCCGGGACTCCGAACACTGAAGCTTTCTTT. Protein sequence: CASSYSGTPNTEAFF.

CDR3 nucleotides: TGTGCCAGCAGCCAAAGAGGTCAGCCCCAGCATTTT. Translating gives CASSQRGQPQHF. V is TRBV11-3 and J is TRBJ1-5; D ambiguous. Per the germline V gene, CDR1 is SGHNT and CDR2 is YENEEA. This CDR3 spans 12 amino acids. Trimming cost V 5 bases and J 6 bases, with 8 bases left between them.

This chain uses TRBV7-6 with TRBJ2-3; TRBD1 matches at 8 bases. The CDR3 sequence is 14 residues long. Germline CDR1 SGHVS, CDR2 FNYEAQ. Trimming at V came to 3 bases and at J to 5 bases, leaving 4 bases not matched to a gene. Here the CDR3 reads CASSFGQGGDTQYF. CDR3 nucleotide sequence: TGTGCCAGCAGCTTTGGACAGGGAGGAGATACGCAGTATTTT.

This chain links TRBV28 with TRBJ1-1; TRBD1 matches at 9 bases. The trim removed 3 bases at V and 5 bases at J, leaving 7 bases unmatched. CDR1 is MDHEN, CDR2 SYDVKM, per germline. This CDR3 is built from 15 residues. The CDR3, as DNA: TGTGCCAGCAGTTTTGACCGGGACAGGGATACTGAAGCTTTCTTT. Protein product: CASSFDRDRDTEAFF.

This chain links TRBV21-1 with TRBJ1-1. TRBV21-1 is flagged as a pseudogene. The CDR3 is 15 amino acids. The CDR3 loop reads CASSTRRPGNTEAFF. CDR3 coding DNA: TGTGCCAGCAGCACCAGGAGGCCGGGCAACACTGAAGCTTTCTTT.

This clone was counted a few times. This chain uses TRBV2 with TRBJ1-5; 7 bases are a match to TRBD1. Germline V gene lookup returns CDR1 SNHLY and CDR2 FYNNEI. The CDR3 has 15 amino acids. The V segment lost 4 bases and the J segment 0 bases; nucleotides outside the gene matches: 3. The CDR3 nucleotides read TGTGCCAGCAGTGGGGACAGCTATAGCAATCAGCCCCAGCATTTT. The encoded protein is CASSGDSYSNQPQHF.

This chain uses TRBV5-5 with TRBJ2-2; possible D gene TRBD2, 5 bases. Trimming removed 2 bases at V and 10 bases at J, with 12 bases between. Germline V lookup: CDR1 SGHKS, CDR2 YYEKEE (reference sequence). This CDR3 is built from 13 residues. CDR3 DNA: TGTGCCAGCAGCTTTAGCGTTCTCGAGGAGCTGTTTTTT. It codes for CASSFSVLEELFF.

This chain links TRBV25-1 with TRBJ1-3, with D perhaps matching TRBD1 (6 bases). Germline V gene sequence: CDR1 MGHDK, CDR2 SYGVNS. V lost 7 bases, J lost 5 bases, and 12 bases lay in between. This CDR3 spans 13 amino acids. The DNA for the CDR3 is TGTGCCAGCATCCCCACAGGGCGAAACACCATATATTTT. Its translation: CASIPTGRNTIYF. The full variable domain, in which reference TRBV25-1 and TRBJ1-3 provide the parts outside the CDR3, is EADIYQTPRYLVIGTGKKITLECSQTMGHDKMYWYQQDPGMELHLIHYSYGVNSTEKGDLSSESTVSRIRTEHFPLTLESARPSHTSQYLCASIPTGRNTIYFGEGSWLTVV.

CDR3 region: CSVESLAGGGVVDTQYF. The DNA for the CDR3 is TGCAGCGTTGAATCGTTAGCGGGGGGCGGGGTTGTAGATACGCAGTATTTT. The chain combines TRBV29-1 with TRBJ2-3; TRBD2 agrees at 10 bases. The V and J ends lost 2 bases and 5 bases, in that order; junction bases with no gene match: 13. CDR1 is SQVTM and CDR2 is ANQGSEA in the germline V gene. The CDR3 extends over 17 amino acids.

The chain links TRBV27 to TRBJ1-5; 9 bases map to TRBD1. V gave up 5 bases and J gave up 5 bases; unmatched junction bases: 10. Germline loops: CDR1 MNHEY, CDR2 SMNVEV (reference sequence). This CDR3 is built from 16 residues. Here the CDR3 DNA reads TGTGCCAGCAGTGGGACACAGGGGGCGGCGGATCAGCCCCAGCATTTT. The encoded protein is CASSGTQGAADQPQHF.